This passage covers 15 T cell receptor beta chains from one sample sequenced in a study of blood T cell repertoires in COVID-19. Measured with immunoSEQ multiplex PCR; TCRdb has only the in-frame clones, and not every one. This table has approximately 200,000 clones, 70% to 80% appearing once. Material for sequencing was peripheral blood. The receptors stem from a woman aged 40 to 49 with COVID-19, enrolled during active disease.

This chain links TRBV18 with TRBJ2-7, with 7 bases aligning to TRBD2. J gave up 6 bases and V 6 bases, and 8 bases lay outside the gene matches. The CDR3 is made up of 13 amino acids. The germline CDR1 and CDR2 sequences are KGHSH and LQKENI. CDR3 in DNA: TGTGCCAGCTCCCCCTACGAGCGGGGCGAGCAGTACTTC. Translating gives CASSPYERGEQYF. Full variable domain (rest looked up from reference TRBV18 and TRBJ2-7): NAGVMQNPRHLVRRRGQEARLRCSPMKGHSHVYWYRQLPEEGLKFMVYLQKENIIDESGMPKERFSAEFPKEGPSILRIQQVVRGDSAAYFCASSPYERGEQYFGPGTRLTVT.

The CDR3 is CASSTRDRETEAFF. CDR3 coding DNA: TGTGCCAGCAGCACCCGGGACAGGGAGACTGAAGCTTTCTTT. V usage is TRBV3-1 (or the pseudogene TRBV3-2) and J usage is TRBJ1-1, with 9 bases that match TRBD1. Trimming cost V 5 bases and J 5 bases; bases outside gene matches: 6. Germline values: CDR1 LGHDT, CDR2 YNNKEL (reference sequence). The CDR3 loop spans 14 amino acids.

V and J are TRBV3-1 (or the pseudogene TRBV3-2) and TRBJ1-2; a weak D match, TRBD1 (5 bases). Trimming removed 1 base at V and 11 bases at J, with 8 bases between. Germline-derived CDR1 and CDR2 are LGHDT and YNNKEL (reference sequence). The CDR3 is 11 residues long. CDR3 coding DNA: TGTGCCAGCAGCCAAGTGACAGCATACACCTTC. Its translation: CASSQVTAYTF.

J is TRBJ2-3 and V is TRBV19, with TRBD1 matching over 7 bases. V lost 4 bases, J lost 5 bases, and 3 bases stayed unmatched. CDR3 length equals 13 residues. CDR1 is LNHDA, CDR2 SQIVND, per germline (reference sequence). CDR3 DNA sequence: TGTGCCAGTAGTAAGGGGGCCGGAGATACGCAGTATTTT. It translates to CASSKGAGDTQYF.

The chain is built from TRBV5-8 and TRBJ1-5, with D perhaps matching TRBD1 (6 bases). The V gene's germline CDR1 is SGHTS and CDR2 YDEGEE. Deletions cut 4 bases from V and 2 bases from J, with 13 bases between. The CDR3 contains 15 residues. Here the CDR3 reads CASSRDPGGNQPQHF. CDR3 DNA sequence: TGTGCCAGCAGCCGCGACCCAGGGGGCAATCAGCCCCAGCATTTT.

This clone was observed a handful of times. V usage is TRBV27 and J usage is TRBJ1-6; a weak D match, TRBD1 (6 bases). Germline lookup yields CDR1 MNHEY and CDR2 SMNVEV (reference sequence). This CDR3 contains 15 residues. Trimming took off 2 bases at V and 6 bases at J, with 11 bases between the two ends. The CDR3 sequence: CASSLIGQTNSPLHF. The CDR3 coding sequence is TGTGCCAGCAGTTTAATAGGACAGACTAATTCACCCCTCCACTTT.

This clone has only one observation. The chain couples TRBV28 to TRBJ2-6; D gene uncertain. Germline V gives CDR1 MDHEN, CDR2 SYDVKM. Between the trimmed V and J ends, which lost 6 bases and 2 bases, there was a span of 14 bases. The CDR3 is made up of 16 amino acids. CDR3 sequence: CASRKLGRAGANVLTF. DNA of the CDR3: TGTGCCAGCAGGAAGTTAGGTCGGGCTGGGGCCAACGTCCTGACTTTC.

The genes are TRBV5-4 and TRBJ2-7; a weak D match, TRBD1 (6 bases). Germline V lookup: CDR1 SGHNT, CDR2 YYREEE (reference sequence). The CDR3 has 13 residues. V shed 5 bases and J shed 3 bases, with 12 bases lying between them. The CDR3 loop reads CASRSQGGYEQYF. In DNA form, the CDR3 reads TGTGCCAGCAGGTCGCAAGGGGGCTACGAGCAGTACTTC.

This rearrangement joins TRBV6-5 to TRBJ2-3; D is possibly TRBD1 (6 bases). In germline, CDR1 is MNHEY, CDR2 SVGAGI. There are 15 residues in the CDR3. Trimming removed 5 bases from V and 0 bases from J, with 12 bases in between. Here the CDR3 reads CASSPGVSSTDTQYF. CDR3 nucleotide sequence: TGTGCCAGCAGTCCAGGGGTTTCTAGCACAGATACGCAGTATTTT.

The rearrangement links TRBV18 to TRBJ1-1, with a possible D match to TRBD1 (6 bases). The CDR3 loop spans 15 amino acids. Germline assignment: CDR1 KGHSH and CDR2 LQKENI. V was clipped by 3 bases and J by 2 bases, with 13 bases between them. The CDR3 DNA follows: TGTGCCAGCTCACCCCCGGACAGTGGCAACACTGAAGCTTTCTTT. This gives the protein CASSPPDSGNTEAFF.

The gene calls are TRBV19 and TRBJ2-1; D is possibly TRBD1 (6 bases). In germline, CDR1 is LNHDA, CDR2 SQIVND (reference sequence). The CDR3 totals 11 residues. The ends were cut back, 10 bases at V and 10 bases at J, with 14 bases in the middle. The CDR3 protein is CATGRGGEQFF. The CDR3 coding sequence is TGTGCCACTGGCCGTGGGGGCGAGCAGTTCTTC.

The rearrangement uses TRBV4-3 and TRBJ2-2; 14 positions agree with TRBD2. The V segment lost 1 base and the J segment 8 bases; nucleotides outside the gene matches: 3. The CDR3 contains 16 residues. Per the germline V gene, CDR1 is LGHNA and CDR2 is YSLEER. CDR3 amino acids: CASSQGLAGGLGELFF. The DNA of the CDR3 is TGCGCCAGCAGCCAAGGACTAGCGGGGGGGCTTGGGGAGCTGTTTTTT.

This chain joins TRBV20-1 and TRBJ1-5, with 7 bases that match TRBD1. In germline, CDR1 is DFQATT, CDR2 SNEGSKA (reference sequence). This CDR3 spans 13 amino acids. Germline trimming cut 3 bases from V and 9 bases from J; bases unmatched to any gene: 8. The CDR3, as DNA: TGCAGTGCTAGTGACAGGGCCGGGGGGCCCCAGCATTTT. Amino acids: CSASDRAGGPQHF.

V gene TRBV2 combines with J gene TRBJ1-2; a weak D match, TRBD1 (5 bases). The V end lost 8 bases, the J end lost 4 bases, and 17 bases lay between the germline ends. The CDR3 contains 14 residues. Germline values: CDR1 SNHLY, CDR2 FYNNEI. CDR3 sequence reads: CASGGAAISYGYTF. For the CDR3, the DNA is TGTGCCAGCGGCGGGGCAGCAATCTCCTATGGCTACACCTTC.

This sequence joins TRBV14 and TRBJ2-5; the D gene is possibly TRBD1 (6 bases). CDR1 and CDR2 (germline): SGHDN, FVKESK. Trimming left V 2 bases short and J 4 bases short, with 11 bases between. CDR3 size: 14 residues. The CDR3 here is CASSQQGTIETQYF. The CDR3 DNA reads TGTGCCAGCAGCCAACAGGGGACGATAGAGACCCAGTACTTC.